One and the same sample provided the 14 T cell receptor beta chains below, sequenced in a study of blood T cell repertoires in COVID-19. The method was immunoSEQ multiplex PCR; TCRdb's version includes in-frame clones alone and lacks a portion of them. The sample has fewer than 200,000 clones, 65% to 85% seen once. Input material: PBMCs or T cells enriched from blood (not recorded which). Source of these receptors: a woman aged 25-40 years who had been exposed to COVID-19.

The CDR3 loop is CASSQTGGYTEAFF. Here the CDR3 DNA reads TGTGCCAGCAGCCAAACAGGGGGGTACACTGAAGCTTTCTTT. The chain is built from TRBV14 and TRBJ1-1; 8 bases are a match to TRBD1. The CDR3 is 14 amino acids. CDR1 is SGHDN, CDR2 FVKESK, per germline. The ends lost 2 bases at V and 3 bases at J; junction bases unmatched: 2. The whole variable domain, filled in from reference TRBV14 and TRBJ1-1, reads EAGVTQFPSHSVIEKGQTVTLRCDPISGHDNLYWYRRVMGKEIKFLLHFVKESKQDESGMPNNRFLAERTGGTYSTLKVQPAELEDSGVYFCASSQTGGYTEAFFGQGTRLTVV.

The chain joins TRBV27 to TRBJ1-1; unclear D gene. V lost 9 bases and J lost 6, with 17 bases in between. Germline assignment: CDR1 MNHEY and CDR2 SMNVEV (reference sequence). This CDR3 is 13 amino acids long. CDR3 amino acids: CASEGWGGSEAFF. CDR3 DNA: TGTGCCAGTGAGGGTTGGGGAGGTTCTGAAGCTTTCTTT.

The chain links TRBV10-3 to TRBJ2-5; 11 bases line up with TRBD1. V was pared by 7 bases and J by 5 bases, with 6 bases of the junction left unmatched. This CDR3 contains 14 residues. Germline lookup yields CDR1 ENHRY and CDR2 SYGVKD. The CDR3 spells CAITEGTGGETQYF. The CDR3 coding sequence is TGTGCCATCACCGAGGGGACAGGGGGGGAGACCCAGTACTTC.

The chain joins TRBV7-6 to TRBJ2-7, with a possible D match to TRBD2 (6 bases). The CDR3 spans 17 residues. Germline-derived CDR1 and CDR2 are SGHVS and FNYEAQ. Trimming stripped 1 base from V and 1 base from J, with 17 bases between. The CDR3: CASSLEAGGRRSYEQYF. In DNA, the CDR3 is TGTGCCAGCAGCTTAGAGGCAGGAGGGCGTCGTTCCTACGAGCAGTACTTC.

The CDR3 loop is CAWSTGGGKNIQYF. The CDR3 DNA sequence: TGTGCCTGGAGTACGGGGGGAGGCAAAAACATTCAGTACTTC. The V call is TRBV30, the J call TRBJ2-4; 7 positions match TRBD2. CDR3 length: 14 residues. Trimming cost V 2 bases and J 3 bases; bases outside gene matches: 4. Germline lookup yields CDR1 GTSNPN and CDR2 SVGIG (reference sequence).

This rearrangement joins TRBV12-3 or TRBV12-4 to TRBJ2-1; the match to TRBD1 covers 8 bases. Unmatched junction bases numbered 10, after V lost 9 bases and J lost 12 bases. There are 12 residues in the CDR3. CDR3 sequence reads: CASLTGGKGQFF. In nucleotides, the CDR3 is TGTGCCAGTCTTACAGGGGGAAAGGGGCAGTTCTTC.

As DNA, the CDR3 is TGTGCCAGCACCGGAGGATACACAGATACGCAGTATTTT. Translation gives CASTGGYTDTQYF. The chain is built from TRBV3-1 (or the pseudogene TRBV3-2) and TRBJ2-3; possibly TRBD2 for D (5 bases). Germline-derived CDR1 and CDR2 are LGHDT and YNNKEL (reference sequence). The length of the CDR3 is 13 residues. Trimming took 7 bases from V and 2 from J, leaving 10 bases between them.

This chain joins TRBV9 and TRBJ2-1; TRBD2 is a possible D gene (6 bases). V lost 3 bases and J 10 bases, leaving 11 bases between the germline ends. The germline CDR1 and CDR2 sequences are SGDLS and YYNGEE. The CDR3 is 12 amino acids. The CDR3 DNA is TGTGCCAGCAGCGCTGCGGGGCAGGAGCAGTTCTTC. It is translated as CASSAAGQEQFF.

The rearrangement uses TRBV24-1 and TRBJ2-1; D may be TRBD2 (6 bases). Germline CDR1 KGHDR, CDR2 SFDVKD. This CDR3 is built from 15 residues. The V end was cut by 4 bases, the J end by 8 bases, with 17 bases between. CDR3 loop: CATSDRDSPKDEQFF. CDR3 bases: TGTGCCACCAGTGACCGGGACTCCCCTAAGGATGAGCAGTTCTTC.

The rearrangement joins TRBV3-1 (or the pseudogene TRBV3-2) to TRBJ2-2; the match to TRBD1 covers 8 bases. V was pared by 0 bases and J by 5 bases, with 11 bases of the junction left unmatched. Germline CDR1 is LGHDT and CDR2 is YNNKEL (reference sequence). The CDR3 spans 18 residues. Here the CDR3 reads CASSQDRGQATWTGELFF. The CDR3 DNA is TGTGCCAGCAGCCAAGACCGGGGACAGGCGACGTGGACCGGGGAGCTGTTTTTT.

The CDR3 loop reads CASSLAPRRGGSTEAFF. The CDR3 nucleotides read TGTGCCAGCAGCTTGGCACCGCGACGGGGCGGGAGCACTGAAGCTTTCTTT. The genes are TRBV5-4 and TRBJ1-1, with D perhaps TRBD1 (5 bases). This CDR3 region has 17 residues. CDR1 is SGHNT, CDR2 YYREEE, per germline (reference sequence). V lost 0 bases and J lost 4, with 19 bases in between.

This clone came up once. The chain carries TRBV11-3 and TRBJ2-7; the D is unclear. Trimming pared 8 bases from V and 2 bases from J, leaving 13 bases between. Germline-derived CDR1 and CDR2 are SGHNT and YENEEA. CDR3 length: 13 residues. DNA of the CDR3: TGTGCCAGCTCACCTCTAAAAACCTACGAGCAGTACTTC. It codes for CASSPLKTYEQYF.

Only a few counts were recorded for this clone. This chain joins TRBV6-5 and TRBJ1-4; perhaps TRBD1 as D (5 bases). The V end lost 2 bases, the J end lost 11 bases, and 12 bases lay between the germline ends. CDR1 MNHEY and CDR2 SVGAGI come from the germline V gene. The CDR3 covers 13 residues. CDR3 in amino acids: CASSYTSGGKLFF. In DNA, the CDR3 is TGTGCCAGCAGTTACACTTCCGGGGGGAAACTGTTTTTT.

The chain combines TRBV19 with TRBJ1-1; 9 nucleotides agree with TRBD1. Germline V gene sequence: CDR1 LNHDA, CDR2 SQIVND (reference sequence). V lost 5 bases to trimming and J lost 5 bases; unmatched junction nucleotides: 9. The CDR3 has 15 amino acids. CDR3 loop: CASSLPTGGGTEAFF. DNA for the CDR3: TGTGCCAGTAGTCTCCCGACAGGGGGAGGGACTGAAGCTTTCTTT. Supplemented by reference TRBV19 and TRBJ1-1, the full variable domain reads DGGITQSPKYLFRKEGQNVTLSCEQNLNHDAMYWYRQDPGQGLRLIYYSQIVNDFQKGDIAEGYSVSREKKESFPLTVTSAQKNPTAFYLCASSLPTGGGTEAFFGQGTRLTVV.